What follows are 5 T cell receptor beta chains derived from one specimen sequenced in a study of T cell repertoires in cytomegalovirus infection. MiXCR was run by TCRdb on the reads, yielding one entry per CDR3 protein. Among around 450,000 distinct CDR3 sequences listed, roughly 30% were seen once. The sample consisted of PBMCs. The receptors shown here come from a human donor in good health (CMV status not recorded). Some clones in this sample may be carry-over from other donors' samples.

The V and J genes are TRBV20-1 and TRBJ1-2; tentative D call: TRBD1 (5 bases). Trimming removed 3 bases from V and 6 bases from J, with 20 bases in between. Germline assignment: CDR1 DFQATT and CDR2 SNEGSKA (reference sequence). The length of the CDR3 is 15 residues. The CDR3 reads CSASLPRVYRDGYTF. CDR3 DNA sequence: TGCAGTGCTAGCTTACCCAGGGTTTATAGGGATGGCTACACCTTC.

The chain has TRBV5-4 and TRBJ1-6; D not resolved. Per germline, CDR1 SGHNT and CDR2 YYREEE (reference sequence). V was shortened by 4 bases and J by 6 bases, with 11 bases between the two germline ends. This CDR3 is 14 amino acids long. This chain's CDR3 is CASSHSYGNSPLHF. In nucleotides, the CDR3 is TGTGCCAGCAGCCACTCATACGGTAATTCACCCCTCCACTTT.

This clonotype was detected ten times or more. This chain links TRBV7-8 with TRBJ2-7, with 8 bases lining up with TRBD2. CDR1 SGHVS and CDR2 FQNEAQ come from the germline V gene. V gave up 5 bases and J gave up 7 bases; unmatched junction bases: 10. The CDR3 is 14 amino acids. CDR3 nucleotide sequence: TGTGCCAGCAGCGAAACTAGCGGTCTAGGTGAGCAGTACTTC. Its protein is CASSETSGLGEQYF.

V and J are TRBV20-1 and TRBJ2-5; no reliable D call. Germline V CDR1 and CDR2: DFQATT, SNEGSKA (reference sequence). This CDR3 has 11 residues. V lost 3 bases and J lost 4, with 6 bases in between. DNA of the CDR3: TGCAGTGCTAGGGTGGGAGAGACCCAGTACTTC. Protein: CSARVGETQYF.

The sample holds many counts of this clonotype. V is TRBV5-1 and J is TRBJ2-1; no clear D. Germline CDR1 reads SGHRS; CDR2 reads YFSETQ. Deletions cut 0 bases from V and 0 bases from J, with 10 bases between. This CDR3 region has 16 residues. In nucleotides, the CDR3 is TGCGCCAGCAGCTTGGAGGACCCCCCCTCCTACAATGAGCAGTTCTTC. It codes for CASSLEDPPSYNEQFF.